This TCR beta chain was observed in a study of T cell clonotyping in hematopoietic cell transplantation. Study-wide points: Few recipient clonotypes overlapped donors; over 95% were de novo at given depth. Pathologically expanded recipient clonotypes increased progressively from day 30 to day 180 as diversity fell. Cells were unsorted, so CD4 and CD8 contributions were not separated.

The sample's time point: recipient sample about 28 days before transplant, after cytoreduction. For this clone: Its antigen is not known.

TCRdb's table, derived via immunoSEQ multiplex PCR, lists solely in-frame clones and lacks some. The sample has 27,000 or so clones, 60% to 80% seen once. This CDR3 contains 16 residues. V was clipped by 0 bases and J by 4 bases, with 13 bases between them. In germline, CDR1 is MNHEY, CDR2 SVGAGI. The J gene is TRBJ2-1, the V gene TRBV6-5, with a weak D call TRBD2 (5 bases). The material was peripheral blood mononuclear cells, obtained before stem cell transplant. The sequence came from a man aged 45 to 65 with myelodysplastic syndrome. Some clones in this sample may be carry-over from other donors' samples. The CDR3 loop is CASSYSFTRSYNEQFF. The CDR3 DNA is TGTGCCAGCAGTTACTCGTTCACTAGGAGTTACAATGAGCAGTTCTTC.